Below are 26 T cell receptor beta chains sequenced from a single sample in a study of cytomegalovirus exposure and HLA in healthy donors. Sequenced by immunoSEQ multiplex PCR; TCRdb stores in-frame clones only, minus some. The table includes 65,000 to 75,000 clones, 85% to 95% detected once. The sequencing sample was made of PBMCs. Source of these receptors: a young man in good health and CMV-seropositive.

The chain recombines TRBV4-1 with TRBJ2-6; 7 bases map to TRBD1. CDR3 size: 18 residues. Germline V gene sequence: CDR1 MGHRA, CDR2 YSYEKL. V was clipped by 4 bases and J by 1 base; unmatched bases: 10. Written as DNA, the CDR3 is TGCGCCAGCAGCCTATATGGGGACAGACCGTCTGGGGCCAACGTCCTGACTTTC. Translation: CASSLYGDRPSGANVLTF.

The gene calls are TRBV9 and TRBJ1-2; no firm D call. The V gene's germline CDR1 is SGDLS and CDR2 YYNGEE. Trimming shortened V by 0 bases and J by 8 bases, and 11 bases separated the two germline ends. This CDR3 comprises 13 residues. The CDR3 sequence: CASSVGPQSGYTF. As DNA, the CDR3 is TGTGCCAGCAGCGTAGGTCCACAGTCGGGCTACACCTTC.

The chain recombines TRBV7-9 with TRBJ2-7, with 7 bases that match TRBD2. V lost 4 bases and J lost 0; bases outside the gene matches: 15. This CDR3 is 18 amino acids long. CDR1 and CDR2 (germline): SEHNR, FQNEAQ (reference sequence). The CDR3 is CASSSGTGGLPSSYEQYF. In DNA, the CDR3 is TGTGCCAGCAGCTCCGGGACGGGAGGACTTCCCAGCTCCTACGAGCAGTACTTC.

J is TRBJ2-1 and V is TRBV7-9; 11 positions match TRBD2. Germline V gives CDR1 SEHNR, CDR2 FQNEAQ (reference sequence). V was clipped by 7 bases and J by 7 bases; unmatched bases: 15. There are 17 residues in the CDR3. CDR3 residues: CASTKLQLAGAQNEQFF. CDR3 bases: TGTGCCAGCACTAAACTCCAACTAGCGGGAGCTCAGAATGAGCAGTTCTTC.

The chain is built from TRBV6-6 and TRBJ2-1, with a weak D call TRBD1 (5 bases). V lost 5 bases and J 6 bases, leaving 8 bases between the germline ends. The CDR3 is made up of 12 amino acids. Germline V gene lookup returns CDR1 MNHNY and CDR2 SVGAGI (reference sequence). CDR3: CASSRGSNEQFF. CDR3 nucleotide sequence: TGTGCCAGCAGTAGGGGCAGCAATGAGCAGTTCTTC.

The chain has TRBV5-1 and TRBJ1-1; 7 bases are shared with TRBD1. This CDR3 is built from 13 residues. The ends lost 4 bases at V and 8 bases at J; junction bases unmatched: 8. From germline, CDR1 is SGHRS and CDR2 YFSETQ. CDR3 protein: CASSVSRDREAFF. CDR3 coding DNA: TGCGCCAGCAGCGTAAGCCGGGACAGAGAAGCTTTCTTT.

This sequence joins TRBV5-1 and TRBJ2-5; TRBD1 agrees at 9 bases. With 0 bases clipped from V and 1 base from J, the junction kept 1 base outside the gene matches. Germline V gene data show CDR1 as SGHRS and CDR2 as YFSETQ. This CDR3 contains 15 residues. Written as DNA, the CDR3 is TGCGCCAGCAGCTTGGACAGGGGGCTCCAAGAGACCCAGTACTTC. Its protein product is CASSLDRGLQETQYF.

In its sample, this clone was seen a few times. V is TRBV29-1 and J is TRBJ2-3, with TRBD2 as a possible D gene (5 bases). CDR3 length: 14 residues. The germline V and J ends were trimmed by 7 bases and 2 bases, with 16 bases remaining between them. Germline V lookup: CDR1 SQVTM, CDR2 ANQGSEA. The CDR3 region has the DNA TGCAGCGCTGCGCCGGGGTCCGACACAGATACGCAGTATTTT. Translating gives CSAAPGSDTDTQYF.

The gene calls are TRBV30 and TRBJ2-7; 12 bases fit TRBD2. Germline V gene sequence: CDR1 GTSNPN, CDR2 SVGIG (reference sequence). The CDR3 spans 17 residues. The V segment lost 0 bases and the J segment 2 bases; nucleotides outside the gene matches: 8. CDR3 nucleotide sequence: TGTGCCTGGAGTGTCCCCTGGACTAGCGGGACTACCTACGAGCAGTACTTC. Translation: CAWSVPWTSGTTYEQYF.

The chain has TRBV19 and TRBJ2-1; D unclear. The germline V and J ends were trimmed by 3 bases and 10 bases, with 10 bases remaining between them. CDR3 length: 12 residues. The germline V gene encodes CDR1 LNHDA and CDR2 SQIVND (reference sequence). The CDR3 DNA follows: TGTGCCAGTAGTATCAGTCCCGGGGAGCAGTTCTTC. This encodes CASSISPGEQFF.

V usage is TRBV30 and J usage is TRBJ1-1, with D tentatively TRBD1 (5 bases). V lost 2 bases and J lost 5, with 9 bases in between. This CDR3 comprises 12 residues. The germline gives CDR1 GTSNPN, CDR2 SVGIG (reference sequence). The CDR3 is CAWSYQGTEAFF. For the CDR3, the DNA is TGTGCCTGGAGTTACCAGGGAACTGAAGCTTTCTTT.

The J gene is TRBJ1-3, the V gene TRBV27; possibly TRBD1 for D (5 bases). Germline V lookup: CDR1 MNHEY, CDR2 SMNVEV (reference sequence). CDR3 length: 16 residues. V was trimmed by 0 bases and J by 1 base, leaving 10 bases between them. CDR3 nucleotides: TGTGCCAGCAGTTTATCGGGACTCCCGTCTGGAAACACCATATATTTT. Protein sequence: CASSLSGLPSGNTIYF.

A single count supports this clone. The chain joins TRBV5-1 to TRBJ1-4, with TRBD1 identical over 7 bases. Germline V CDR1 and CDR2: SGHRS, YFSETQ. V shed 5 bases, J shed 2 bases, and the junction held 6 bases outside the gene matches. The CDR3 extends over 15 amino acids. Written as DNA, the CDR3 is TGCGCCAGCAGGGACAGGTTCGACACTAATGAAAAACTGTTTTTT. Protein: CASRDRFDTNEKLFF. Filled out from reference TRBV5-1 and TRBJ1-4, the complete variable domain reads KAGVTQTPRYLIKTRGQQVTLSCSPISGHRSVSWYQQTPGQGLQFLFEYFSETQRNKGNFPGRFSGRQFSNSRSEMNVSTLELGDSALYLCASRDRFDTNEKLFFGSGTQLSVL.

V gene TRBV5-4 combines with J gene TRBJ2-1; D remains ambiguous. The CDR3 covers 15 residues. Deletions cut 2 bases from V and 6 bases from J, with 15 bases between. CDR1 and CDR2 (germline): SGHNT, YYREEE (reference sequence). CDR3 sequence: CASSFGLAVPNEQFF. Written as DNA, the CDR3 is TGTGCCAGCAGCTTTGGCTTAGCTGTTCCCAATGAGCAGTTCTTC.

CDR3 protein: CASSSPGEGVANYGYTF. As DNA, the CDR3 is TGCGCCAGCAGCTCCCCGGGGGAGGGCGTAGCTAACTATGGCTACACCTTC. This chain connects TRBV5-1 to TRBJ1-2; a possible D gene is TRBD1 (5 bases). Germline lookup yields CDR1 SGHRS and CDR2 YFSETQ. V lost 3 bases to trimming and J lost 0 bases, with 18 bases between them. There are 17 residues in the CDR3. Combining the CDR3 with reference TRBV5-1 and TRBJ1-2 gives the whole variable domain KAGVTQTPRYLIKTRGQQVTLSCSPISGHRSVSWYQQTPGQGLQFLFEYFSETQRNKGNFPGRFSGRQFSNSRSEMNVSTLELGDSALYLCASSSPGEGVANYGYTFGSGTRLTVV.

The rearrangement links TRBV19 to TRBJ2-1; 14 nucleotides align to TRBD2. CDR3 length: 15 residues. Trimming at V came to 6 bases and at J to 4 bases, leaving 2 bases not matched to a gene. Germline V gene lookup returns CDR1 LNHDA and CDR2 SQIVND (reference sequence). The CDR3, as DNA: TGTGCCAGTAGACGACTAGCGGGAGGGTACAATGAGCAGTTCTTC. Translated, it gives CASRRLAGGYNEQFF.

DNA for the CDR3: TGCGCCAGCAGCTTCCGACTAGCGGGAGACGAGCAGTACTTC. Amino acids: CASSFRLAGDEQYF. The chain has TRBV5-1 and TRBJ2-7; TRBD2 agrees at 12 bases. With V trimmed by 2 bases and J by 5 bases, 2 bases remained unmatched. The germline V gene encodes CDR1 SGHRS and CDR2 YFSETQ. The CDR3 sequence is 14 residues long.

The chain joins TRBV7-9 to TRBJ2-3; tentatively, D is TRBD1 (6 bases). Per the germline V gene, CDR1 is SEHNR and CDR2 is FQNEAQ (reference sequence). The CDR3 totals 14 residues. Trimming removed 1 base at V and 5 bases at J, with 10 bases between. Here the CDR3 reads CASSLGARGDTQYF. CDR3 coding DNA: TGTGCCAGCAGCTTAGGTGCCAGGGGAGATACGCAGTATTTT.

This clone was seen a handful of times. The gene calls are TRBV11-2 and TRBJ2-3; D might be TRBD2 (6 bases). The germline gives CDR1 SGHAT, CDR2 FQNNGV. The CDR3 sequence is 13 residues long. V was pared by 5 bases and J by 3 bases, with 9 bases between. The CDR3 DNA reads as TGTGCCAGCAGCCCCGGGGGTACAGATACGCAGTATTTT. Residues: CASSPGGTDTQYF. The full variable domain, with the rest looked up from reference TRBV11-2 and TRBJ2-3, is EAGVAQSPRYKIIEKRQSVAFWCNPISGHATLYWYQQILGQGPKLLIQFQNNGVVDDSQLPKDRFSAERLKGVDSTLKIQPAKLEDSAVYLCASSPGGTDTQYFGPGTRLTVL.

This rearrangement joins TRBV19 to TRBJ2-6; TRBD1 agrees at 8 bases. V lost 4 bases, J lost 4 bases, and 3 bases stayed unmatched. The CDR3 runs to 15 residues. Germline CDR1 and CDR2: LNHDA and SQIVND (reference sequence). CDR3 loop: CASSTTGAGANVLTF. CDR3 sequence (DNA): TGTGCCAGTAGTACGACAGGGGCGGGGGCCAACGTCCTGACTTTC.

The rearrangement joins TRBV27 to TRBJ1-1, with D possibly matching TRBD1 (6 bases). The CDR3 length is 15 residues. Per the germline V gene, CDR1 is MNHEY and CDR2 is SMNVEV (reference sequence). V lost 2 bases and J 5 bases, leaving 15 bases between the germline ends. This chain's CDR3 is CASSLSGGLGTEAFF. The DNA for the CDR3 is TGTGCCAGCAGTTTAAGCGGGGGGCTGGGTACTGAAGCTTTCTTT.

J is TRBJ1-2 and V is TRBV10-3; tentatively, D is TRBD1 (5 bases). Germline CDR1 is ENHRY and CDR2 is SYGVKD. The V end was cut by 7 bases, the J end by 4 bases, with 19 bases between. This CDR3 is 15 amino acids long. CDR3 amino acids: CAITSGQPGGYGYTF. The DNA for the CDR3 is TGTGCCATCACCTCCGGACAACCGGGGGGCTATGGCTACACCTTC.

The chain links TRBV30 to TRBJ2-7; D possibly corresponds to TRBD2 (6 bases). The CDR3 runs 12 residues. Germline assignment: CDR1 GTSNPN and CDR2 SVGIG (reference sequence). Trimming stripped 7 bases from V and 0 bases from J, with 10 bases between. CDR3 DNA sequence: TGTGCCTCGGAGGGGAGCTCCTACGAGCAGTACTTC. Its protein is CASEGSSYEQYF.

The chain recombines TRBV27 with TRBJ1-4, with D perhaps TRBD1 (6 bases). CDR3 length: 12 amino acids. The V end lost 1 base, the J end lost 10 bases, and 7 bases lay between the germline ends. Germline V lookup: CDR1 MNHEY, CDR2 SMNVEV (reference sequence). The CDR3 region is CASSLLGGKLFF. The CDR3 DNA is TGTGCCAGCAGTTTATTAGGGGGAAAACTGTTTTTT.

V usage is TRBV19 and J usage is TRBJ1-3; TRBD1 is a possible D gene (6 bases). The CDR3 runs to 15 residues. From germline, CDR1 is LNHDA and CDR2 SQIVND (reference sequence). The V gene lost 2 bases and the J gene lost 6 bases, with 14 bases spanning the gap. Written as DNA, the CDR3 is TGTGCCAGTAGTATAAGGACAGCCATCGCAAACACCATATATTTT. Translated, it gives CASSIRTAIANTIYF.

The gene calls are TRBV10-1 and TRBJ2-1; TRBD2 agrees at 7 bases. The germline V gene encodes CDR1 WNHNN and CDR2 SYGVQD (reference sequence). J gave up 15 bases and V 3 bases, and 8 bases lay outside the gene matches. The CDR3 has 12 amino acids. Here the CDR3 reads CASSERGRALFF. In DNA form, the CDR3 reads TGCGCCAGCAGTGAACGGGGGAGGGCCTTGTTCTTC.